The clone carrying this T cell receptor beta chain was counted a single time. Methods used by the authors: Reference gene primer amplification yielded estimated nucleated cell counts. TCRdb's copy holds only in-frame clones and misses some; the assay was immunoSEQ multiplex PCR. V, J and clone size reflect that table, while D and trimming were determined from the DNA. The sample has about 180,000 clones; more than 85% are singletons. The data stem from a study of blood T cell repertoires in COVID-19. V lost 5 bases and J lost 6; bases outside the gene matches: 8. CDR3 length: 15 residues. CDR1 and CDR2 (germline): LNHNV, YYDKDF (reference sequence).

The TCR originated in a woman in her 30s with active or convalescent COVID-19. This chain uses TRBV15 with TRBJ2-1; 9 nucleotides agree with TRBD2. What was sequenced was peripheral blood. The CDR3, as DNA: TGTGCCACCAGCCGAGCCCAGCGGGAGGTCAATGAGCAGTTCTTC. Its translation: CATSRAQREVNEQFF.